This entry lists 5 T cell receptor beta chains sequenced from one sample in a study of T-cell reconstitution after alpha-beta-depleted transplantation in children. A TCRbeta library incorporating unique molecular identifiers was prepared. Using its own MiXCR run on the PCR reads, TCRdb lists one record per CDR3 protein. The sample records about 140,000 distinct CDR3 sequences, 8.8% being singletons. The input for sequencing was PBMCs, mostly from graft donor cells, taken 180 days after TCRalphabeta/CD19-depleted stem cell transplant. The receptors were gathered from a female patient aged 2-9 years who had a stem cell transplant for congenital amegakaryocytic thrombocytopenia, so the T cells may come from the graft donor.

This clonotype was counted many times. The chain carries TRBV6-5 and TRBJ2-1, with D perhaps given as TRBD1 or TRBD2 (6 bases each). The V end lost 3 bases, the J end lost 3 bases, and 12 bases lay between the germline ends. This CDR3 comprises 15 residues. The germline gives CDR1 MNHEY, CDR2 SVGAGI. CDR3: CASSYEGGVYNEQFF. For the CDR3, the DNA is TGTGCCAGCAGTTATGAGGGGGGAGTCTACAATGAGCAGTTCTTC.

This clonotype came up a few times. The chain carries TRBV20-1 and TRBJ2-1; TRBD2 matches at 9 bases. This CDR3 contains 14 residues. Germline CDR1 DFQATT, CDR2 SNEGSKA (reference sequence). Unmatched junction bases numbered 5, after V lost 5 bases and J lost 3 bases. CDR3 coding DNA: TGCAGTGCTCCAGCTAGCGGGAACTACAATGAGCAGTTCTTC. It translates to CSAPASGNYNEQFF.

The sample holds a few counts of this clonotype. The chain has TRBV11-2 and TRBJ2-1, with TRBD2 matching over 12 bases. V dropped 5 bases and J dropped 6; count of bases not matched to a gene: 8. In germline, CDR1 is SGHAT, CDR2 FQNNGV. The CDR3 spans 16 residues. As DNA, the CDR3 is TGTGCCAGCAGCGGCTCTAGCGGGAGGGCCGTCAATGAGCAGTTCTTC. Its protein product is CASSGSSGRAVNEQFF. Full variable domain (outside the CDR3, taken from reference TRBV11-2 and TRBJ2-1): EAGVAQSPRYKIIEKRQSVAFWCNPISGHATLYWYQQILGQGPKLLIQFQNNGVVDDSQLPKDRFSAERLKGVDSTLKIQPAKLEDSAVYLCASSGSSGRAVNEQFFGPGTRLTVL.

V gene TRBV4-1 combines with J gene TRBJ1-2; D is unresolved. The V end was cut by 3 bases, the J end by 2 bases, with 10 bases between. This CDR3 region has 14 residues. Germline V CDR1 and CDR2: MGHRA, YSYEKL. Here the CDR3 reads CASSHPLGNYGYTF. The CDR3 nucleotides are TGCGCCAGCAGCCACCCCCTCGGCAACTATGGCTACACCTTC.

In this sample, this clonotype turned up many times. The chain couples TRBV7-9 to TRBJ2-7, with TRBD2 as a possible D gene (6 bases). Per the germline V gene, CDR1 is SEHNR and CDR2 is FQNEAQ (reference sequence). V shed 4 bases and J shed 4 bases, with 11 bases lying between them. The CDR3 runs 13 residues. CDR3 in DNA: TGTGCCAGCAGCTCGGAGGGCCCGTACGAGCAGTACTTC. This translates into CASSSEGPYEQYF.